Each of the 20 T cell receptor beta chains below was sequenced from the same sample in a study of vaccination effects on CD4 cells after COVID-19. Culture proceeded for 9 to 11 days, and CD4+ T cells were then isolated. Everyone in the study got two shots of either the BNT162b2 or mRNA-1273 vaccine. TCRdb's copy holds only in-frame clones and misses some; the assay was immunoSEQ multiplex PCR. The table records about 40,000 clones, approximately 70% of them present only once. No antigen has been identified for these receptors. The source material was CD4+ T cells from PBMCs cultured without peptide, sampled after COVID-19 vaccination. The receptors originated from a human donor who received a COVID-19 vaccine.

This chain connects TRBV2 to TRBJ2-5; unclear D gene. The V and J ends lost 2 bases and 6 bases respectively, with 13 bases between them. Per germline, CDR1 SNHLY and CDR2 FYNNEI. CDR3 length equals 14 residues. In nucleotides, the CDR3 is TGTGCCAGCAGTGAATCAGGTCAGATACAGACCCAGTACTTC. Translation: CASSESGQIQTQYF. The full variable domain, its missing parts supplied by reference TRBV2 and TRBJ2-5, is EPEVTQTPSHQVTQMGQEVILRCVPISNHLYFYWYRQILGQKVEFLVSFYNNEISEKSEIFDDQFSVERPDGSNFTLKIRSTKLEDSAMYFCASSESGQIQTQYFGPGTRLLVL.

The chain has TRBV6-5 and TRBJ1-1; possibly TRBD1 for D (6 bases). Trimming removed 2 bases from V and 5 bases from J, with 9 bases in between. The CDR3 spans 13 residues. Germline loops: CDR1 MNHEY, CDR2 SVGAGI. CDR3 in amino acids: CASSYLGGTEAFF. The CDR3 DNA reads as TGTGCCAGCAGTTACCTAGGGGGTACTGAAGCTTTCTTT.

The chain links TRBV2 to TRBJ1-1; D unresolved. V dropped 6 bases and J dropped 5 bases, with 19 bases sitting between them. The germline gives CDR1 SNHLY, CDR2 FYNNEI. This CDR3 has 15 residues. CDR3 amino acids: CASSLTLRPKTEAFF. The CDR3 coding sequence is TGTGCCAGCAGCTTAACATTAAGACCGAAAACTGAAGCTTTCTTT. Full variable domain (remainder filled in from reference TRBV2 and TRBJ1-1): EPEVTQTPSHQVTQMGQEVILRCVPISNHLYFYWYRQILGQKVEFLVSFYNNEISEKSEIFDDQFSVERPDGSNFTLKIRSTKLEDSAMYFCASSLTLRPKTEAFFGQGTRLTVV.

This chain connects TRBV10-1 to TRBJ1-1, with a weak D call TRBD1 (5 bases). The germline CDR1 and CDR2 sequences are WNHNN and SYGVQD (reference sequence). Trimming removed 2 bases from V and 5 bases from J, with 12 bases in between. This CDR3 spans 14 amino acids. The CDR3 protein is CASSERGMRTEAFF. CDR3 nucleotides: TGCGCCAGCAGTGAGAGGGGCATGAGAACTGAAGCTTTCTTT.

This clone is a singleton in its sample. This chain joins TRBV6-6 and TRBJ1-1; tentative D call: TRBD1 (6 bases). The CDR3 is made up of 16 amino acids. The V and J ends lost 8 bases and 5 bases respectively, with 24 bases between them. Germline V gene data show CDR1 as MNHNY and CDR2 as SVGAGI (reference sequence). The DNA of the CDR3 is TGTGCCAGCCTTTGGGTAACCGCAGGGGTTAGGACTGAAGCTTTCTTT. Its translation is CASLWVTAGVRTEAFF.

The chain links TRBV20-1 to TRBJ1-5, with D maybe TRBD1 (6 bases). V was shortened by 3 bases and J by 0 bases, with 12 bases between the two germline ends. The CDR3 is 15 residues long. Germline V gene data show CDR1 as DFQATT and CDR2 as SNEGSKA (reference sequence). The chain's CDR3 is CSASQGTSSNQPQHF. CDR3 sequence (DNA): TGCAGTGCTAGTCAAGGGACATCTAGCAATCAGCCCCAGCATTTT.

Only one count was recorded for this clone. This chain joins TRBV5-1 and TRBJ2-7; D is uncertain. Trimming stripped 0 bases from V and 6 bases from J, with 13 bases between. Germline V lookup: CDR1 SGHRS, CDR2 YFSETQ. The CDR3 runs to 14 residues. Written as DNA, the CDR3 is TGCGCCAGCAGCTTGGTTGAGAAGGTCACCGAGCAGTACTTC. It specifies CASSLVEKVTEQYF.

This clone was found a few times. The gene calls are TRBV6-5 and TRBJ2-7; no clear D. Germline CDR1 and CDR2: MNHEY and SVGAGI. This CDR3 contains 15 residues. The germline V and J ends were trimmed by 2 bases and 1 base, with 12 bases remaining between them. In nucleotides, the CDR3 is TGTGCCAGCAGTTACGCCAGCACGGGTTCCTACGAGCAGTACTTC. Protein product: CASSYASTGSYEQYF.

This sequence joins TRBV3-1 (or the pseudogene TRBV3-2) and TRBJ2-4, with TRBD2 matching 12 bases. Germline V CDR1 and CDR2: LGHDT, YNNKEL (reference sequence). V lost 1 base and J lost 2; bases outside the gene matches: 9. This CDR3 has 19 residues. The CDR3 reads CASSQALAGGPGSKNIQYF. CDR3 DNA: TGTGCCAGCAGCCAAGCCCTAGCGGGAGGGCCAGGATCCAAAAACATTCAGTACTTC.

The chain employs TRBV5-3 and TRBJ2-6, with D uncertain. TRBV5-3 belongs to the ORF category, with a function that is uncertain. The CDR3 length is 20 residues. V was pared by 5 bases and J by 0 bases, with 24 bases between. CDR3 nucleotide sequence: TGTGCCAGAAGTTTTACTAATTTGGACCGTATAAGCTCTGGGGCCAACGTCCTGACTTTC. Residues: CARSFTNLDRISSGANVLTF.

The chain has TRBV29-1 and TRBJ2-1; no reliable D call. The CDR3 sequence is 13 residues long. V was shortened by 4 bases and J by 5 bases, with 12 bases between the two germline ends. Germline loops: CDR1 SQVTM, CDR2 ANQGSEA. CDR3 in amino acids: CSVAATANNEQFF. The CDR3 coding sequence is TGCAGCGTTGCAGCTACGGCCAACAATGAGCAGTTCTTC.

The chain links TRBV11-2 to TRBJ2-5; 11 positions agree with TRBD1. From germline, CDR1 is SGHAT and CDR2 FQNNGV. V shed 5 bases and J 5 bases; nucleotides not matched to a gene: 7. This CDR3 spans 15 amino acids. CDR3 protein: CASSTLRDRGETQYF. CDR3 DNA sequence: TGTGCCAGCAGCACACTCCGGGACAGGGGGGAGACCCAGTACTTC.

For the CDR3, the DNA is TGCGCCAGCAGCTTGCTAACTAGCGGGGGACCCCAAGATACGCAGTATTTT. Its protein is CASSLLTSGGPQDTQYF. The chain couples TRBV5-1 to TRBJ2-3; TRBD2 matches at 11 bases. Germline V gene sequence: CDR1 SGHRS, CDR2 YFSETQ. The CDR3 covers 17 residues. J was trimmed by 5 bases and V by 1 base; bases with no gene match: 9.

The rearrangement joins TRBV5-1 to TRBJ1-1, with TRBD1 as a possible D gene (5 bases). CDR1 and CDR2 (germline): SGHRS, YFSETQ. V lost 0 bases, J lost 5 bases, and 11 bases lay in between. This CDR3 region has 14 residues. The CDR3 is CASSLGQLGTEAFF. The CDR3 DNA follows: TGCGCCAGCAGCTTGGGACAGCTGGGGACTGAAGCTTTCTTT.

The chain has TRBV4-1 and TRBJ1-5; D gene ambiguous. Trimming took off 3 bases at V and 1 base at J, with 19 bases between the two ends. Per germline, CDR1 MGHRA and CDR2 YSYEKL. The CDR3 has 18 amino acids. CDR3 amino acids: CASSQGSANIRSNQPQHF. The CDR3 DNA is TGCGCCAGCAGCCAGGGGTCGGCTAACATCAGAAGCAATCAGCCCCAGCATTTT.

This clone was observed a single time. The chain employs TRBV7-8 and TRBJ2-5; D not certain. With 3 bases removed from V and 4 bases from J, the gap between germline ends came to 9 bases. The CDR3 has 13 residues. The germline V gene encodes CDR1 SGHVS and CDR2 FQNEAQ. CDR3 loop: CASSLVRRETQYF. The CDR3, as DNA: TGTGCCAGCAGCTTGGTAAGGCGAGAGACCCAGTACTTC.

The rearrangement links TRBV6-4 to TRBJ2-1; D is undetermined. Trimming pared 5 bases from V and 8 bases from J, leaving 13 bases between. This CDR3 is built from 13 residues. Germline assignment: CDR1 MRHNA and CDR2 SNTAGT. The CDR3: CASSREIHDEQFF. CDR3 DNA: TGTGCCAGCAGTAGAGAAATACACGATGAGCAGTTCTTC.

This sequence joins TRBV4-2 and TRBJ2-7, with 8 bases lining up with TRBD2. This CDR3 spans 16 amino acids. Germline V CDR1 and CDR2: LGHNA, YNFKEQ. V was pared by 0 bases and J by 6 bases, with 10 bases of the junction left unmatched. The CDR3 nucleotides are TGTGCCAGCAGCCAAGAGGTGACTACCAGCGGGGGCGAGCAGTACTTC. Protein: CASSQEVTTSGGEQYF.

This clone was seen only a few times. The chain combines TRBV7-7 with TRBJ1-1; D uncertain. The V gene's germline CDR1 is SSHAT and CDR2 FNYEAQ (reference sequence). The ends were cut back, 8 bases at V and 1 base at J, with 8 bases in the middle. This CDR3 spans 12 amino acids. CDR3 DNA: TGTGCCAGCGAAAATAGGAACACTGAAGCTTTCTTT. Its protein is CASENRNTEAFF.

This chain uses TRBV2 with TRBJ2-7, with 12 bases identical to TRBD2. Trimming took 7 bases from V and 4 from J; bases not matched to a gene: 5. The CDR3 is 14 amino acids. Germline-derived CDR1 and CDR2 are SNHLY and FYNNEI. The DNA of the CDR3 is TGTGCCAGCACGAAGACTAGCGGGAGTTACGAGCAGTACTTC. This sequence encodes CASTKTSGSYEQYF.